This passage covers 18 T cell receptor beta chains from one sample sequenced in a study of blood T cell repertoires in COVID-19. Generated by immunoSEQ multiplex PCR, the TCRdb table keeps only in-frame clones and is missing some. The repertoire includes roughly 200,000 clones, roughly nine tenths of them detected once, and about 7% sits in the top ten. The sequenced sample was peripheral blood. All receptors come from a man in his forties with acute or convalescent COVID-19.

This clone was detected once. This chain joins TRBV7-6 and TRBJ2-5; 9 nucleotides agree with TRBD1. Germline assignment: CDR1 SGHVS and CDR2 FNYEAQ. J gave up 4 bases and V 2 bases, and 8 bases lay outside the gene matches. This CDR3 is 16 amino acids long. CDR3 protein: CASSLPTQGAGETQYF. In DNA form, the CDR3 reads TGTGCCAGCAGCTTACCAACACAGGGGGCCGGAGAGACCCAGTACTTC.

J is TRBJ1-2 and V is TRBV2, with D hard to call. The CDR3 runs to 12 residues. Germline CDR1 and CDR2: SNHLY and FYNNEI. The V end was cut by 9 bases, the J end by 6 bases, with 14 bases between. In DNA, the CDR3 is TGTGCCAGTAGCCCGAGGGCACATGGCTACACCTTC. It translates to CASSPRAHGYTF.

This clone has a single count. The rearrangement joins TRBV2 to TRBJ2-1, with D perhaps matching TRBD1 (5 bases). Trimming removed 8 bases from V and 1 base from J, with 9 bases in between. CDR1 is SNHLY, CDR2 FYNNEI, per germline. The CDR3 has 13 residues. The CDR3, as DNA: TGTGCCAGCCATGCAGGGTCCTACAATGAGCAGTTCTTC. It translates to CASHAGSYNEQFF.

The chain combines TRBV5-4 with TRBJ2-6, with unresolved D. V was trimmed by 0 bases and J by 1 base, leaving 5 bases between them. The CDR3 runs to 15 residues. Germline CDR1 SGHNT, CDR2 YYREEE (reference sequence). The CDR3 DNA follows: TGTGCCAGCAGCTTGGCCGCGTCTGGGGCCAACGTCCTGACTTTC. Its protein is CASSLAASGANVLTF.

DNA for the CDR3: TGTGCCAGCTCACCAGGCCAGGAGAACACTGAAGCTTTCTTT. Protein product: CASSPGQENTEAFF. The J gene is TRBJ1-1, the V gene TRBV18; D not certain. This CDR3 spans 14 amino acids. Trimming removed 2 bases from V and 1 base from J, with 8 bases in between. Germline V gene sequence: CDR1 KGHSH, CDR2 LQKENI.

This clone was picked up a small number of times. V usage is TRBV5-6 and J usage is TRBJ2-3; D may be TRBD2 (5 bases). Trimming removed 2 bases at V and 6 bases at J, with 10 bases between. The V gene's germline CDR1 is SGHDT and CDR2 YYEEEE. CDR3 length: 13 residues. CDR3 protein: CASSFTGVDTQYF. Written as DNA, the CDR3 is TGTGCCAGCAGCTTTACCGGGGTGGATACGCAGTATTTT.

The chain combines TRBV12-5 with TRBJ2-1; the match to TRBD1 covers 8 bases. Trimming took 6 bases from V and 4 from J; bases not matched to a gene: 8. Germline values: CDR1 LGHNT, CDR2 FRNRAP. The CDR3 is made up of 15 amino acids. Written as DNA, the CDR3 is TGTGCTAGTGGATCGCCAGGGGGCTATTACAATGAGCAGTTCTTC. As protein: CASGSPGGYYNEQFF.

This chain joins TRBV18 and TRBJ2-3; 8 bases map to TRBD1. Germline CDR1 and CDR2: KGHSH and LQKENI. This CDR3 is 17 amino acids long. With V trimmed by 3 bases and J by 2 bases, 10 bases remained unmatched. The CDR3 loop is CASSPGQGVDITDTQYF. CDR3 bases: TGTGCCAGCTCACCTGGACAGGGAGTGGATATCACAGATACGCAGTATTTT.

This clone was picked up one time. The chain joins TRBV19 to TRBJ2-6; D uncertain. Trimming took 3 bases from V and 1 from J, leaving 10 bases between them. The length of the CDR3 is 16 residues. Germline CDR1 LNHDA, CDR2 SQIVND (reference sequence). DNA of the CDR3: TGTGCCAGTAGTATTCTCACCGGTTCTGGGGCCAACGTCCTGACTTTC. Translation: CASSILTGSGANVLTF.

The chain links TRBV2 to TRBJ1-6; 7 bases are a match to TRBD1. The germline V gene has CDR1 SNHLY and CDR2 FYNNEI. The ends lost 4 bases at V and 7 bases at J; junction bases unmatched: 7. The CDR3 is made up of 15 amino acids. CDR3 sequence (DNA): TGTGCCAGCAGTGTACAGGGGTTACAGAATTCACCCCTCCACTTT. Translating gives CASSVQGLQNSPLHF. The entire variable domain, with the rest obtained from reference TRBV2 and TRBJ1-6, is as follows: EPEVTQTPSHQVTQMGQEVILRCVPISNHLYFYWYRQILGQKVEFLVSFYNNEISEKSEIFDDQFSVERPDGSNFTLKIRSTKLEDSAMYFCASSVQGLQNSPLHFGNGTRLTVT.

In DNA form, the CDR3 reads TGTGCCAGCAGCTTAGTAGGGAGGATAGGTTATAGCAATCAGCCCCAGCATTTT. It is translated as CASSLVGRIGYSNQPQHF. The chain links TRBV7-9 to TRBJ1-5; D not resolved. This CDR3 region has 18 residues. From germline, CDR1 is SEHNR and CDR2 FQNEAQ (reference sequence). Trimming removed 1 base from V and 0 bases from J, with 16 bases in between.

This rearrangement joins TRBV4-3 to TRBJ2-1; a weak D match, TRBD2 (5 bases). The CDR3 runs 15 residues. The V and J ends lost 3 bases and 4 bases respectively, with 13 bases between them. CDR1 and CDR2 from the germline V gene are LGHNA and YSLEER. This CDR3 is CASSHLGDMYNEQFF. CDR3 DNA: TGCGCCAGCAGCCACCTGGGAGATATGTACAATGAGCAGTTCTTC.

The rearrangement uses TRBV9 and TRBJ2-5; TRBD2 aligns across 9 bases. V shed 4 bases, J shed 3 bases, and the junction held 13 bases outside the gene matches. The germline CDR1 and CDR2 sequences are SGDLS and YYNGEE. The CDR3 is made up of 17 amino acids. The CDR3 DNA reads as TGTGCCAGCAGCCCTCTTTTCCAGCGGGGGGAAAAAGAGACCCAGTACTTC. Protein sequence: CASSPLFQRGEKETQYF. Variable domain in full (rest from reference TRBV9 and TRBJ2-5): DSGVTQTPKHLITATGQRVTLRCSPRSGDLSVYWYQQSLDQGLQFLIQYYNGEERAKGNILERFSAQQFPDLHSELNLSSLELGDSALYFCASSPLFQRGEKETQYFGPGTRLLVL.

The CDR3 loop is CASSFGSGREQETQYF. CDR3 DNA sequence: TGCGCCAGCAGCTTTGGTAGCGGGCGGGAACAAGAGACCCAGTACTTC. This rearrangement joins TRBV5-1 to TRBJ2-5; 7 nucleotides match TRBD2. V lost 2 bases, J lost 2 bases, and 9 bases stayed unmatched. Germline V gene sequence: CDR1 SGHRS, CDR2 YFSETQ. CDR3 size: 16 residues.

The rearrangement uses TRBV24-1 and TRBJ2-1; 9 nucleotides line up with TRBD2. CDR1 and CDR2 from the germline V gene are KGHDR and SFDVKD. V lost 5 bases to trimming and J lost 7 bases; unmatched junction nucleotides: 5. CDR3 length: 14 amino acids. The CDR3, as DNA: TGTGCCACCAGTGGGGCGGGGGGGCCGAATGAGCAGTTCTTC. It yields the protein CATSGAGGPNEQFF.

The chain recombines TRBV5-1 with TRBJ1-2, with D perhaps TRBD1 (5 bases). The CDR3 sequence is 12 residues long. From germline, CDR1 is SGHRS and CDR2 YFSETQ. Trimming pared 4 bases from V and 8 bases from J, leaving 12 bases between. For the CDR3, the DNA is TGCGCCAGCAGCCCCGGGGGAGGAGGCTACACCTTC. Amino acid sequence: CASSPGGGGYTF.

The genes are TRBV24-1 and TRBJ1-2; TRBD1 is a possible D gene (6 bases). Deletions cut 4 bases from V and 5 bases from J, with 16 bases between. Germline assignment: CDR1 KGHDR and CDR2 SFDVKD. This CDR3 comprises 15 residues. This CDR3 reads CATSDRKQGGYGYTF. CDR3 in DNA: TGTGCCACCAGTGACCGAAAACAGGGAGGGTATGGCTACACCTTC.

The rearrangement joins TRBV24-1 to TRBJ2-1; D possibly corresponds to TRBD1 (8 bases). The germline V gene encodes CDR1 KGHDR and CDR2 SFDVKD. CDR3 length equals 18 residues. The V end lost 4 bases, the J end lost 4 bases, and 22 bases lay between the germline ends. The CDR3 DNA follows: TGTGCCACCAGTGACCCCCGGGGAGACAGGGGAGGGTACAATGAGCAGTTCTTC. It codes for CATSDPRGDRGGYNEQFF.